The clone carrying this T cell receptor (beta chain) was counted a single time. Antigen unknown. This sample is drawn from a study of cytomegalovirus exposure and HLA in healthy donors. For the study at large: About 85 million unique TCRs from HLA-typed donors were held in an early release of data. Study-wide results and caveats: An Asian-associated ancestry cluster reportedly showed fewer N-insertions than the approximately 670-donor mean in a later analysis.

The primer mix had 60 Vbeta and 13 Jbeta primers. Profiled with immunoSEQ multiplex PCR; TCRdb holds only in-frame clones, not every one. The sample has around 180,000 clones; 85% are singletons. With 1 base removed from V and 2 bases from J, the gap between germline ends came to 9 bases. Germline V gene lookup returns CDR1 MGHDK and CDR2 SYGVNS. The CDR3 has 14 residues. It was healthy bone marrow donors who served as donors. This chain joins TRBV25-1 and TRBJ2-7, with D perhaps matching TRBD1 (6 bases). Sequenced material: PBMCs. The origin of this receptor is a boy younger than 10 in good health and CMV-seronegative. The CDR3, as DNA: TGTGCCAGCAGTGAATCCCGACAGGCCTACGAGCAGTACTTC. Translated, it gives CASSESRQAYEQYF.